Listed here are 31 T cell receptor beta chains from one sample, sequenced in a study of technical replicates of blood from several donors. Sequencing used immunoSEQ multiplex PCR; TCRdb keeps in-frame clones, though not all of them. The repertoire holds 76,000 or so clones, with approximately 83% as singletons. Material: PBMCs. Every receptor here comes from a human donor in good health. Some clones in this sample may be carry-over from other donors' samples.

The chain joins TRBV10-3 to TRBJ1-3, with TRBD1 as a possible D gene (6 bases). CDR1 and CDR2 (germline): ENHRY, SYGVKD. The CDR3 sequence is 17 residues long. V gave up 0 bases and J gave up 2 bases, with 14 bases separating them. The CDR3 DNA reads TGTGCCATCAGTGAGTCGTTGAGGGGGGGAGCTGGAAACACCATATATTTT. It specifies CAISESLRGGAGNTIYF.

The chain uses TRBV4-1 and TRBJ2-5, with TRBD1 identical over 8 bases. V shed 4 bases, J shed 5 bases, and the junction held 15 bases outside the gene matches. CDR3 length: 17 residues. Germline loops: CDR1 MGHRA, CDR2 YSYEKL. The CDR3 is CASSRGPTQGVRETQYF. CDR3 bases: TGCGCCAGCAGCCGAGGGCCAACACAGGGGGTACGGGAGACCCAGTACTTC.

The rearrangement links TRBV7-2 to TRBJ1-2, with D hard to call. Germline V gene sequence: CDR1 SGHTA, CDR2 FQGNSA. This CDR3 comprises 12 residues. Deletions cut 4 bases from V and 8 bases from J, with 11 bases between. The DNA of the CDR3 is TGTGCCAGCAGCTCGGGAGTTTCGGGCTACACCTTC. As protein: CASSSGVSGYTF.

The rearrangement uses TRBV6-1 and TRBJ2-4; 11 positions agree with TRBD1. This CDR3 region has 15 residues. From germline, CDR1 is MNHNS and CDR2 SASEGT. With 8 bases clipped from V and 6 bases from J, the junction kept 9 bases outside the gene matches. CDR3 DNA sequence: TGTGCCAGCGGCCGATCCGGGACAGGGGGAAACATTCAGTACTTC. Protein product: CASGRSGTGGNIQYF.

V and J are TRBV7-3 and TRBJ2-1; 8 nucleotides align to TRBD2. Germline V gene sequence: CDR1 SGHTA, CDR2 FQGTGA. The V segment lost 5 bases and the J segment 0 bases; nucleotides outside the gene matches: 3. The CDR3 is made up of 15 amino acids. This chain's CDR3 is CASSISGSSYNEQFF. The CDR3 DNA is TGTGCCAGCAGCATCAGCGGGAGCTCCTACAATGAGCAGTTCTTC.

This clone has just one count. As DNA, the CDR3 is TGCGCCAGCCGGTTTTCGGCGCGGGAACTCTACGAGCAGTACTTC. Translation gives CASRFSARELYEQYF. This sequence joins TRBV5-1 and TRBJ2-7; tentatively, D is TRBD2 (6 bases). The CDR3 spans 15 residues. Germline loops: CDR1 SGHRS, CDR2 YFSETQ. Trimming pared 7 bases from V and 3 bases from J, leaving 20 bases between.

This chain links TRBV2 with TRBJ2-2; perhaps TRBD2 as D (6 bases). V dropped 3 bases and J dropped 6 bases, with 8 bases sitting between them. Germline-derived CDR1 and CDR2 are SNHLY and FYNNEI. The CDR3 extends over 13 amino acids. The CDR3 spells CASSDTGAGELFF. The CDR3 coding sequence is TGTGCCAGCAGTGATACGGGGGCCGGGGAGCTGTTTTTT.

This chain connects TRBV7-2 to TRBJ1-2; D is possibly TRBD1 (5 bases). The CDR3 is made up of 13 amino acids. The V end was cut by 1 base, the J end by 6 bases, with 9 bases between. CDR1 and CDR2 from the germline V gene are SGHTA and FQGNSA. CDR3 protein: CASSLEWGDGYTF. The DNA of the CDR3 is TGTGCCAGCAGCTTAGAATGGGGCGATGGCTACACCTTC.

This chain joins TRBV6-1 and TRBJ2-2; D is uncertain. The germline V and J ends were trimmed by 4 bases and 6 bases, with 9 bases remaining between them. The CDR3 extends over 13 amino acids. The V gene's germline CDR1 is MNHNS and CDR2 SASEGT. The CDR3 coding sequence is TGTGCCAGCAGTGGAGATGAATCCGGGGAGCTGTTTTTT. Its protein is CASSGDESGELFF.

This chain connects TRBV10-3 to TRBJ1-1; 9 bases match TRBD1. This CDR3 is built from 16 residues. Germline V gene sequence: CDR1 ENHRY, CDR2 SYGVKD. The J segment lost 0 bases and the V segment lost 6 bases, leaving 8 bases of the junction unmatched. The CDR3 bases are TGTGCCATCAGACGAGGACAGGGGAACATGAACACTGAAGCTTTCTTT. Residues: CAIRRGQGNMNTEAFF.

This sequence joins TRBV7-9 and TRBJ1-5; D is unresolved. Deletions cut 0 bases from V and 13 bases from J, with 10 bases between. Germline assignment: CDR1 SEHNR and CDR2 FQNEAQ (reference sequence). This CDR3 is 12 amino acids long. The CDR3 reads CASSLAANPQHF. CDR3 nucleotide sequence: TGTGCCAGCAGCTTAGCTGCGAACCCACAGCATTTT.

This sequence joins TRBV2 and TRBJ2-5; maybe TRBD2 (5 bases). The CDR3 is 13 residues long. From germline, CDR1 is SNHLY and CDR2 FYNNEI. V was clipped by 5 bases and J by 5 bases, with 12 bases between them. The CDR3 here is CASSNGLSETQYF. The CDR3, as DNA: TGTGCCAGCAGTAATGGACTTTCCGAGACCCAGTACTTC.

This chain connects TRBV28 to TRBJ2-3; TRBD1 might be the D (6 bases). CDR1 MDHEN and CDR2 SYDVKM come from the germline V gene. The CDR3 consists of 14 residues. V lost 6 bases, J lost 2 bases, and 12 bases lay in between. In DNA form, the CDR3 reads TGTGCCAGCAGATCAGGACAGACCACAGATACGCAGTATTTT. It yields the protein CASRSGQTTDTQYF.

The rearrangement joins TRBV30 to TRBJ2-2, with unresolved D. From germline, CDR1 is GTSNPN and CDR2 SVGIG (reference sequence). CDR3 length: 11 residues. The V end lost 5 bases, the J end lost 4 bases, and 5 bases lay between the germline ends. The DNA for the CDR3 is TGTGCCTGGTCGGGCACCGGGGAGCTGTTTTTT. Protein product: CAWSGTGELFF.

The V gene is TRBV5-5, the J gene TRBJ2-3; tentatively, D is TRBD2 (6 bases). Trimming removed 2 bases at V and 0 bases at J, with 10 bases between. The CDR3 has 15 amino acids. The germline gives CDR1 SGHKS, CDR2 YYEKEE (reference sequence). The CDR3 loop reads CASSFARGSTDTQYF. The CDR3 nucleotides read TGTGCCAGCAGCTTTGCGCGGGGAAGCACAGATACGCAGTATTTT.

The sample holds a few counts of this clone. The V gene is TRBV2, the J gene TRBJ2-4; 7 bases are a match to TRBD2. V trimming: 7 bases; J trimming: 6 bases; junction bases outside the gene matches: 15. This CDR3 is built from 16 residues. In germline, CDR1 is SNHLY, CDR2 FYNNEI. CDR3 in amino acids: CASNSVAGGLVNIQYF. The DNA for the CDR3 is TGTGCCAGCAACTCCGTAGCGGGTGGATTAGTAAACATTCAGTACTTC.

The CDR3 bases are TGTGCCATCAGTGAATCGGGGGGGTATAATTCACCCCTCCACTTT. Protein product: CAISESGGYNSPLHF. The genes are TRBV10-3 and TRBJ1-6, with D perhaps matching TRBD1 (5 bases). Trimming pared 3 bases from V and 4 bases from J, leaving 10 bases between. The CDR3 contains 15 residues. In germline, CDR1 is ENHRY, CDR2 SYGVKD.

V gene TRBV7-2 combines with J gene TRBJ2-7; 7 positions match TRBD2. CDR3 size: 16 residues. Germline CDR1 is SGHTA and CDR2 is FQGNSA. The V segment lost 4 bases and the J segment 3 bases; nucleotides outside the gene matches: 12. CDR3 sequence (DNA): TGTGCCAGCAGCTCCGAGAGGCGGGGGTCAAACTACGAGCAGTACTTC. Its translation is CASSSERRGSNYEQYF.

To note about this clone: One end of the junction fails to match germline, which may point to a read error. This rearrangement joins TRBV2 to TRBJ2-3; perhaps TRBD2 as D (7 bases). The length of the CDR3 is 15 residues. Per the germline V gene, CDR1 is SNHLY and CDR2 is FYNNEI. DNA of the CDR3: TGTGCCAGCAGTGCGGGGGGCGCGGTGATGGGGAGGCTAGGATTT. Residues: CASSAGGAVMGRLGF.

The V gene is TRBV5-4, the J gene TRBJ2-1; 14 bases fit TRBD2. This CDR3 comprises 16 residues. The germline V gene has CDR1 SGHNT and CDR2 YYREEE (reference sequence). The ends lost 4 bases at V and 3 bases at J; junction bases unmatched: 3. CDR3 residues: CASSPGLAGGYNEQFF. The CDR3 DNA sequence: TGTGCCAGCAGCCCAGGACTAGCGGGGGGCTACAATGAGCAGTTCTTC.

This sequence joins TRBV7-9 and TRBJ2-2; no clear D. Germline CDR1 reads SEHNR; CDR2 reads FQNEAQ (reference sequence). The germline V and J ends were trimmed by 1 base and 1 base, with 4 bases remaining between them. CDR3 length: 14 amino acids. The CDR3 nucleotides read TGTGCCAGCAGCTTAGGACAGAACACCGGGGAGCTGTTTTTT. This codes for CASSLGQNTGELFF.

This clone was observed a single time. The chain couples TRBV6-5 to TRBJ1-2; D gene uncertain. CDR1 is MNHEY, CDR2 SVGAGI, per germline. This CDR3 is built from 14 residues. V lost 5 bases to trimming and J lost 4 bases, with 14 bases between them. CDR3 sequence: CASSTSGIPYGYTF. For the CDR3, the DNA is TGTGCCAGCAGTACGTCCGGGATCCCCTATGGCTACACCTTC.

The chain carries TRBV7-8 and TRBJ2-7; 8 nucleotides align to TRBD2. Trimming removed 7 bases from V and 6 bases from J; junction bases left unmatched: 11. This CDR3 contains 14 residues. Germline CDR1 reads SGHVS; CDR2 reads FQNEAQ. CDR3 in DNA: TGTGCCAGCACACGGGGGGGGATAGAACGCGAGCAGTACTTC. Its protein product is CASTRGGIEREQYF.

The chain carries TRBV19 and TRBJ1-5; 7 bases line up with TRBD1. Trimming at V came to 9 bases and at J to 0 bases, leaving 8 bases not matched to a gene. Germline-derived CDR1 and CDR2 are LNHDA and SQIVND (reference sequence). The CDR3 has 15 residues. CDR3 protein: CASGGDRISNQPQHF. CDR3 nucleotide sequence: TGTGCCAGCGGAGGGGACAGAATTAGCAATCAGCCCCAGCATTTT.

The V and J genes are TRBV5-1 and TRBJ1-1, with 12 bases lining up with TRBD1. The CDR3 is made up of 18 amino acids. CDR1 and CDR2 from the germline V gene are SGHRS and YFSETQ. J gave up 5 bases and V 0 bases, and 11 bases lay outside the gene matches. The CDR3 spells CASSLEPAGTGGRTEAFF. The DNA for the CDR3 is TGCGCCAGCAGCTTGGAGCCCGCAGGGACAGGGGGCCGGACTGAAGCTTTCTTT.

The chain joins TRBV30 to TRBJ2-1; 11 positions match TRBD2. The germline V gene encodes CDR1 GTSNPN and CDR2 SVGIG (reference sequence). The CDR3 runs to 15 residues. V shed 6 bases, J shed 7 bases, and the junction held 11 bases outside the gene matches. Here the CDR3 reads CACEFSGRAANEQFF. For the CDR3, the DNA is TGTGCCTGTGAATTTAGCGGGAGGGCCGCAAATGAGCAGTTCTTC.

This clone was counted between two and nine times. The chain uses TRBV5-4 and TRBJ2-7; 14 positions agree with TRBD2. From germline, CDR1 is SGHNT and CDR2 YYREEE (reference sequence). There are 16 residues in the CDR3. V trimming: 0 bases; J trimming: 3 bases; junction bases outside the gene matches: 2. The DNA for the CDR3 is TGTGCCAGCAGCTTGGCAGGGACTAGCGGGAGCTACGAGCAGTACTTC. It translates to CASSLAGTSGSYEQYF.

The V gene is TRBV4-1, the J gene TRBJ2-7; D is possibly TRBD2 (6 bases). CDR1 is MGHRA and CDR2 is YSYEKL in the germline V gene. Trimming shortened V by 0 bases and J by 2 bases, and 11 bases separated the two germline ends. This CDR3 comprises 15 residues. CDR3 loop: CASSQEEGWAYEQYF. The DNA for the CDR3 is TGCGCCAGCAGCCAAGAGGAGGGCTGGGCCTACGAGCAGTACTTC.

V gene TRBV4-2 combines with J gene TRBJ2-1; 11 bases map to TRBD2. The CDR3 covers 15 residues. The germline V gene encodes CDR1 LGHNA and CDR2 YNFKEQ. The V and J ends lost 0 bases and 7 bases, in that order; junction bases with no gene match: 2. CDR3 sequence: CASSQDGTSGNEQFF. In DNA form, the CDR3 reads TGTGCCAGCAGCCAAGATGGGACTAGCGGAAATGAGCAGTTCTTC.

This rearrangement joins TRBV18 to TRBJ1-3; D gene unclear. This CDR3 contains 16 residues. Germline CDR1 KGHSH, CDR2 LQKENI. Trimming shortened V by 3 bases and J by 0 bases, and 12 bases separated the two germline ends. The chain's CDR3 is CASSPGVADSGNTIYF. DNA of the CDR3: TGTGCCAGCTCACCCGGGGTGGCCGACTCTGGAAACACCATATATTTT.

The chain uses TRBV6-4 and TRBJ2-7; TRBD2 agrees at 7 bases. The germline gives CDR1 MRHNA, CDR2 SNTAGT. V gave up 6 bases and J gave up 2 bases; unmatched junction bases: 7. This CDR3 region has 14 residues. The CDR3 loop reads CASRNSGSPYEQYF. In DNA, the CDR3 is TGTGCCAGCAGGAATAGCGGGTCCCCCTACGAGCAGTACTTC.